This entry features one TCR beta chain sequence. What it binds is not known. The data were taken from a study of T cell responses to AZD1222 COVID-19 vaccine. Study-level points and caveats: There were mostly white British donors and more females than males, and clonal diversity was possibly underestimated. Across spike, vaccine-associated CD4 TCRs were found, dominant at 160-218 and 743-854. Baseline seropositives among AZD1222 recipients totaled only six or seven.

CDR3 length: 14 amino acids. After removal of 5 bases from V and 1 base from J, the junction contained 6 bases not matched to a gene. Germline lookup yields CDR1 SGHRS and CDR2 YFSETQ. Sequenced by immunoSEQ multiplex PCR; TCRdb stores in-frame clones only, minus some. In the table there are some 73,000 clones, about 91% of which are singletons. This TCR derives from an adult who received the AZD1222 COVID-19 vaccine. The starting material was peripheral blood, obtained 28 days after the second AZD1222 dose. V gene TRBV5-1 combines with J gene TRBJ2-7, with TRBD2 matching over 7 bases. In DNA form, the CDR3 reads TGCGCCAGCAGAATCGGGGGGTTGTCCTACGAGCAGTACTTC. As protein: CASRIGGLSYEQYF.